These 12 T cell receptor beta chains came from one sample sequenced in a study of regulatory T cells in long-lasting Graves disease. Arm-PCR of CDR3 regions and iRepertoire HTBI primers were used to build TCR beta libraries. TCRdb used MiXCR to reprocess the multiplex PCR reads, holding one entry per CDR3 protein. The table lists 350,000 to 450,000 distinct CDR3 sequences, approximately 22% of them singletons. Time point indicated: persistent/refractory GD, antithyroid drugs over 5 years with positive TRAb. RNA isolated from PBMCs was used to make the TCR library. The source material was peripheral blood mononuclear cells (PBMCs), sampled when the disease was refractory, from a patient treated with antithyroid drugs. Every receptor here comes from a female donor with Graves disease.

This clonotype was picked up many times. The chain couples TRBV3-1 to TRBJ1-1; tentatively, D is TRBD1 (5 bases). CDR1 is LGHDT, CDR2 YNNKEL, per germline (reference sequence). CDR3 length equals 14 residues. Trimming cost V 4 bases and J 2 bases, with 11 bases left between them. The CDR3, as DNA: TGTGCCAGCAGCCGGGGGACCGCAAACACTGAAGCTTTCTTT. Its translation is CASSRGTANTEAFF.

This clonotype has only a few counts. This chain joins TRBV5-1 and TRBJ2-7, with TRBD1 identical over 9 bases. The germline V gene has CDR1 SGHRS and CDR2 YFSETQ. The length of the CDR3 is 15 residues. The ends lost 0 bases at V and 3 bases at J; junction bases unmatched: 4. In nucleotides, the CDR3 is TGCGCCAGCAGCTTGGAGGGACAGGGAGGCTACGAGCAGTACTTC. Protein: CASSLEGQGGYEQYF.

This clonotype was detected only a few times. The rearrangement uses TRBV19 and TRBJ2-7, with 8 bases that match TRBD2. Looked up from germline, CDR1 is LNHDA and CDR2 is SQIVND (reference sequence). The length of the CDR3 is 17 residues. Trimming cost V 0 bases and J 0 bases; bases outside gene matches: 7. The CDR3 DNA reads TGTGCCAGTAGTATAGATCACAGAAGCGGGAGCTCCTACGAGCAGTACTTC. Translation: CASSIDHRSGSSYEQYF.

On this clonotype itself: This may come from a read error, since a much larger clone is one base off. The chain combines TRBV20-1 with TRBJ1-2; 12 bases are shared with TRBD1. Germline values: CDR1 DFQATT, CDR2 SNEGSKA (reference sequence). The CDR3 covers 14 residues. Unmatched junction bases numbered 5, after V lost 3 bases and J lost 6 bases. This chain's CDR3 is CSASGDRGPHGYTF. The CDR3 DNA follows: TGCAGTGCTAGTGGGGACAGGGGGCCCCATGGCTACACCTTC.

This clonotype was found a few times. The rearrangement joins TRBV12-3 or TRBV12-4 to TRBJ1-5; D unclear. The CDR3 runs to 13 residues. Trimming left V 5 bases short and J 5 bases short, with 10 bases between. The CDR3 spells CASSPGRYQPQHF. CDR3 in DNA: TGTGCCAGCAGTCCCGGCCGCTATCAGCCCCAGCATTTT.

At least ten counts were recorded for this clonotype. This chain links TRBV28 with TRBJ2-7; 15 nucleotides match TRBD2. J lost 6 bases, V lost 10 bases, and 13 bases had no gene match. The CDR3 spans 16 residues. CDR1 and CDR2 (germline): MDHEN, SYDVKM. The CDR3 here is CAIPPAGTSGRPEQYF. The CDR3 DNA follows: TGTGCCATCCCCCCCGCCGGGACTAGCGGGAGGCCCGAGCAGTACTTC.

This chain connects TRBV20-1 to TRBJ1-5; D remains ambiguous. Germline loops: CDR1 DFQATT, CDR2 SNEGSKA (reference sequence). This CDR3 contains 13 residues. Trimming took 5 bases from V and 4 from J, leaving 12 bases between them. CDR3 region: CSAAGAINQPQHF. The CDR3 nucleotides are TGCAGTGCTGCGGGAGCCATAAATCAGCCCCAGCATTTT.

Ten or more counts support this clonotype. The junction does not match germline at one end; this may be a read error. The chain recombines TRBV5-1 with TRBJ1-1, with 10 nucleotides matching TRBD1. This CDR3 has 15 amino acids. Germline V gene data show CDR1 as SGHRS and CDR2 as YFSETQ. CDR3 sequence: CASSLWTGGNTEAFF. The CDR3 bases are TGTGCCAGCAGCTTATGGACAGGGGGGAACACTGAAGCTTTCTTT. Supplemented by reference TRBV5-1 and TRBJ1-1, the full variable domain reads KAGVTQTPRYLIKTRGQQVTLSCSPISGHRSVSWYQQTPGQGLQFLFEYFSETQRNKGNFPGRFSGRQFSNSRSEMNVSTLELGDSALYLCASSLWTGGNTEAFFGQGTRLTVV.

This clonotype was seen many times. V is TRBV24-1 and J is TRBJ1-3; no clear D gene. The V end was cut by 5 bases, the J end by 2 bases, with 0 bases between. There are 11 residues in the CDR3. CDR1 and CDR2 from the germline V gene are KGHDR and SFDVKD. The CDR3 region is CATSAGNTIYF. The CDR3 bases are TGTGCCACCAGTGCTGGAAACACCATATATTTT.

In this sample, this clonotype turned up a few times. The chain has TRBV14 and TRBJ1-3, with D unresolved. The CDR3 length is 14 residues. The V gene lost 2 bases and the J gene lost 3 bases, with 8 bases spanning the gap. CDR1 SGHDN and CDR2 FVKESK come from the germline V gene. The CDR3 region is CASSQLGFGNTIYF. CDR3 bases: TGTGCCAGCAGCCAATTGGGGTTTGGAAACACCATATATTTT. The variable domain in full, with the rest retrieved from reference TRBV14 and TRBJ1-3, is EAGVTQFPSHSVIEKGQTVTLRCDPISGHDNLYWYRRVMGKEIKFLLHFVKESKQDESGMPNNRFLAERTGGTYSTLKVQPAELEDSGVYFCASSQLGFGNTIYFGEGSWLTVV.

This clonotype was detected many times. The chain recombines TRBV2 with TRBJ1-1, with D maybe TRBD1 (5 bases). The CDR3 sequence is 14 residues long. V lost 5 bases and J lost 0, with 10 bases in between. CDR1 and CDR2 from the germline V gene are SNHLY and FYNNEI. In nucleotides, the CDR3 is TGTGCCAGCAGTCCAGGGTTCATGAACACTGAAGCTTTCTTT. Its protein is CASSPGFMNTEAFF.

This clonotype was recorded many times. The CDR3 loop is CASSLSGLAGGISEQYF. CDR3 nucleotides: TGCGCCAGCAGCCTCTCCGGACTAGCGGGAGGAATTAGCGAGCAGTACTTC. The V gene is TRBV5-1, the J gene TRBJ2-7; 14 nucleotides match TRBD2. Trimming at V came to 4 bases and at J to 6 bases, leaving 12 bases not matched to a gene. The germline V gene encodes CDR1 SGHRS and CDR2 YFSETQ. This CDR3 has 17 residues.